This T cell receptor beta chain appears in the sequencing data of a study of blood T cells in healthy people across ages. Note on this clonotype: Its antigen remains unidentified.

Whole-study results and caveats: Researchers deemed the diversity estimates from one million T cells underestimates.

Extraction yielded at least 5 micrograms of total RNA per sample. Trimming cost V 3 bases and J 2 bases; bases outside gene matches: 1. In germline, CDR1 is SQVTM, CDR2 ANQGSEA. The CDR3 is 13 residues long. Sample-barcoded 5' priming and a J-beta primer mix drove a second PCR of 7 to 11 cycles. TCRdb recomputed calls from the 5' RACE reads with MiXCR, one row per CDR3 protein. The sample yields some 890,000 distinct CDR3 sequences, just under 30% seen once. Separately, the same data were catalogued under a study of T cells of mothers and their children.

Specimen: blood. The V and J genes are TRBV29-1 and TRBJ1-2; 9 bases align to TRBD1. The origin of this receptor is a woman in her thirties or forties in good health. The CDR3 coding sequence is TGCAGCGTTGAGACAGGGGGGAACTATGGCTACACCTTC. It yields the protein CSVETGGNYGYTF.